This entry is about one T cell receptor (beta chain). Its antigen is not known. The sample originates from a study of T cell responses to AZD1222 COVID-19 vaccine. Measured with immunoSEQ multiplex PCR; TCRdb has only the in-frame clones, and not every one. In the table there are more than 150,000 clones, roughly nine tenths of which are singletons. Regarding the study as a whole: Donors were largely white British and mainly female; clonal diversity was possibly underestimated. Just a handful of people given AZD1222 tested seropositive at baseline.

CDR3 length: 15 residues. Trimming removed 0 bases at V and 8 bases at J, with 13 bases between. Per germline, CDR1 LNHNV and CDR2 YYDKDF (reference sequence). The sequenced sample was peripheral blood, obtained after recovery from COVID-19. The sequence was collected from an adult who had recovered from COVID-19. The genes are TRBV15 and TRBJ2-2, with D uncertain. The CDR3 region has the DNA TGTGCCACCAGCAGAGACACGAATCCCTCGGGGGAGCTGTTTTTT. Translating it yields CATSRDTNPSGELFF.